This is a list of T cell receptor beta chains from one sample in a study of blood T cell repertoires in COVID-19. Generated by immunoSEQ multiplex PCR, the TCRdb table keeps only in-frame clones and is missing some. The table includes 300,000 to 450,000 clones, 88% detected once. Sequenced material: PBMCs or T cells enriched from blood (not recorded which). These receptors were taken from a woman aged 18 to 35 who had recovered from COVID-19. Each CDR3 is given with its conserved first and last residue. The D gene is left open where the match is weak. Expanded clones are given a class, and other clones once, few, many or no size at all.

TRBV12-5	.	.	16	TRBJ2-7	CASGPPAGRDSYEQYF	TGTGCTAGTGGTCCCCCCGCGGGAAGGGATAGCTACGAGCAGTACTTC
TRBV6-5	.	.	14	TRBJ1-2	CASVGTADNYGYTF	TGTGCCAGCGTCGGTACGGCGGATAACTATGGCTACACCTTC
TRBV7-2	TRBD1	once	15	TRBJ2-5	CASSPDRGLQETQYF	TGTGCCAGCAGCCCGGACAGGGGTCTACAAGAGACCCAGTACTTC
TRBV27	TRBD1	.	15	TRBJ2-7	CASRQRDRRSYEQYF	TGTGCCAGCAGGCAACGGGACAGGCGTTCCTACGAGCAGTACTTC
TRBV7-2	TRBD2	.	17	TRBJ2-2	CASSLEAAGLGTGELFF	TGTGCCAGCAGCTTAGAGGCAGCGGGGCTCGGGACCGGGGAGCTGTTTTTT
TRBV12-3/TRBV12-4	TRBD2	.	13	TRBJ2-3	CATGLAGGDTQYF	TGTGCCACCGGACTAGCCGGCGGAGATACGCAGTATTTT
TRBV4-1	TRBD1	.	15	TRBJ1-5	CASSQSGTGSQPQHF	TGCGCCAGCAGCCAGTCCGGGACAGGGTCCCAGCCCCAGCATTTT
TRBV7-8	.	.	12	TRBJ2-7	CASSPNFEEQYF	TGTGCCAGCAGCCCCAATTTTGAGGAGCAGTACTTC
TRBV18	.	.	14	TRBJ1-1	CASSPRPPEAEAFF	TGTGCCAGCTCACCACGGCCCCCTGAGGCTGAAGCTTTCTTT
TRBV20-1	.	.	13	TRBJ1-2	CSASQGSDYGYTF	TGCAGTGCTAGTCAGGGGTCAGACTATGGCTACACCTTC
TRBV29-1	.	few	12	TRBJ2-7	CSVGDSSYEQYF	TGCAGCGTTGGAGACAGCTCCTACGAGCAGTACTTC
TRBV5-1	.	.	16	TRBJ2-5	CASRDRWTVLKGTQYF	TGCGCCAGCAGGGATCGGTGGACAGTACTCAAGGGGACCCAGTACTTC
TRBV5-1	.	.	17	TRBJ1-6	CASSLSLGQGNNSPLHF	TGCGCCAGCAGCTTGTCCCTCGGGCAGGGGAATAATTCACCCCTCCACTTT
TRBV6-5	TRBD1	.	14	TRBJ1-1	CASSPGQGVTEAFF	TGTGCCAGCAGCCCCGGACAGGGAGTAACTGAAGCTTTCTTT
TRBV25-1	.	.	15	TRBJ2-5	CASSEWQGRGETQYF	TGTGCCAGCAGTGAATGGCAGGGGAGGGGTGAGACCCAGTACTTC
TRBV15	.	.	17	TRBJ1-2	CATSRDNRALDKYGYTF	TGTGCCACCAGCAGAGATAACAGGGCGCTCGATAAGTATGGCTACACCTTC
TRBV4-3	.	once	14	TRBJ1-1	CASSQDQLNTEAFF	TGCGCCAGCAGCCAAGATCAGTTGAACACTGAAGCTTTCTTT
TRBV23-1	.	.	17	TRBJ1-3	CASSRDSPFYSGNTIYF	TGCGCCAGCAGCCGGGACTCCCCTTTTTACTCTGGAAACACCATATATTTT
TRBV29-1	.	.	12	TRBJ2-1	CSTSDSHNEQFF	TGCAGCACCTCGGACAGTCACAATGAGCAGTTCTTC
TRBV10-3	TRBD1	.	14	TRBJ1-2	CAIRGGTGTDGYTF	TGTGCCATCAGGGGGGGGACAGGCACCGATGGCTACACCTTC
TRBV27	TRBD1	.	17	TRBJ1-5	CASSFFLGQGYNQPQHF	TGTGCCAGCAGTTTTTTTTTGGGACAGGGGTACAATCAGCCCCAGCATTTT
TRBV6-1	.	.	15	TRBJ1-5	CASSEGIYGNQPQHF	TGTGCCAGCAGTGAAGGCATCTACGGCAATCAGCCCCAGCATTTT
TRBV5-1	.	.	14	TRBJ1-2	CASSLGDSVAGYTF	TGCGCCAGCAGTTTGGGAGACAGTGTTGCGGGCTACACCTTC
TRBV5-1	.	.	15	TRBJ2-3	CASSLGALEADTQYF	TGCGCCAGCAGCCTCGGTGCCCTCGAGGCAGATACGCAGTATTTT
TRBV7-2	.	.	12	TRBJ1-2	CAFRGSPYGYTF	TGTGCTTTTCGGGGATCGCCTTATGGCTACACCTTC
TRBV6-2/TRBV6-3	.	once	11	TRBJ1-1	CASSYSRKAFF	TGTGCCAGCAGTTACAGCAGGAAAGCTTTCTTT
TRBV6-6	.	.	14	TRBJ1-1	CASSYRVWDTEAFF	TGTGCCAGCAGTTACCGGGTCTGGGACACTGAAGCTTTCTTT
TRBV25-1	.	.	13	TRBJ2-7	CASRQPGSYEQYF	TGTGCCAGCAGACAACCAGGCTCCTACGAGCAGTACTTC
TRBV15	.	.	16	TRBJ1-2	CATSRNRVPTNYGYTF	TGTGCCACCAGCAGAAACAGGGTGCCCACCAACTATGGCTACACCTTC
TRBV5-8	.	.	10	TRBJ2-5	CASSGRPRYF	TGTGCCAGCAGTGGGAGACCCCGGTACTTC
TRBV14	TRBD2	once	15	TRBJ2-1	CASSQVQGGYNEQFF	TGTGCCAGCAGCCAAGTCCAGGGAGGGTACAATGAGCAGTTCTTC
TRBV18	.	.	17	TRBJ2-1	CASSPRINGLTYNEQFF	TGTGCCAGCTCACCACGAATCAACGGACTTACCTACAATGAGCAGTTCTTC
TRBV12-3/TRBV12-4	.	.	13	TRBJ1-2	CASSFEGKNGYTF	TGTGCTAGCAGTTTTGAGGGTAAAAATGGCTACACCTTC
TRBV6-5	TRBD1	.	15	TRBJ1-4	CASSYRGLANEKLFF	TGTGCCAGCAGTTACAGGGGGCTGGCTAATGAAAAACTGTTTTTT
TRBV19	.	.	12	TRBJ1-2	CASRVGGAGYTF	TGTGCCAGTAGGGTCGGGGGAGCTGGCTACACCTTC
TRBV24-1	.	.	13	TRBJ1-2	CATSDHRDYGYTF	TGTGCCACCAGTGACCACAGGGACTATGGCTACACCTTC
TRBV2	TRBD2	.	15	TRBJ2-1	CASSEEAGGPNEQFF	TGTGCCAGCAGTGAAGAAGCGGGGGGGCCCAATGAGCAGTTCTTC
TRBV28	.	.	12	TRBJ2-7	CASSTGTREQYF	TGTGCCAGCAGTACCGGGACAAGAGAGCAGTACTTC
TRBV6-5	.	.	13	TRBJ1-6	CASSYRFQSPLHF	TGTGCCAGCAGTTACCGGTTCCAATCACCCCTCCACTTT
TRBV7-3	TRBD1	.	17	TRBJ1-1	CASSLTSPGQGPTEAFF	TGTGCCAGCAGCTTAACGTCGCCGGGACAGGGGCCCACTGAAGCTTTCTTT